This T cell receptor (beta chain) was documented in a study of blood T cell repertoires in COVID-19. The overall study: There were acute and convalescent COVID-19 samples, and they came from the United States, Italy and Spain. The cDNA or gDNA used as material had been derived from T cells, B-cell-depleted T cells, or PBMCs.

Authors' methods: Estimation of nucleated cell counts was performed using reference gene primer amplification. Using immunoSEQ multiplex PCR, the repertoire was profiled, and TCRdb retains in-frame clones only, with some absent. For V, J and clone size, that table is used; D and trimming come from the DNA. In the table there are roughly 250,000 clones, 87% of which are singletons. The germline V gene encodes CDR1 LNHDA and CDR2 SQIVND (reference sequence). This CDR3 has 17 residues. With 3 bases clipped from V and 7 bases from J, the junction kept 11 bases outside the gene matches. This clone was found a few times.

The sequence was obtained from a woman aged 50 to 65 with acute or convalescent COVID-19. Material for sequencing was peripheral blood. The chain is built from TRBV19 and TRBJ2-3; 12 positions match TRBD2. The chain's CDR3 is CASSILGLAGGPNTQYF. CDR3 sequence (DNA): TGTGCCAGTAGTATCTTGGGCCTAGCGGGAGGGCCGAATACGCAGTATTTT.